This is a list of T cell receptor beta chains from one sample in a study of Graves' ophthalmopathy and Graves' hyperthyroidism. TCRdb re-called the multiplex PCR reads through MiXCR, storing one row per CDR3 protein. The sample holds 560,000 or so distinct CDR3 sequences, approximately 35% seen once. Sequences were obtained from peripheral blood or thyroid tissue (not recorded which). The receptors shown here come from an adult man with Graves' hyperthyroidism. The CDR3 runs from the conserved cysteine through the conserved F or W. D genes are given only for firm matches. Size tells how often a clone was seen (once, few, many) or the class of an expanded clone, and some rows leave it out.

CDR3,DNA,V,J,D,size
CASSLLEYGYTF,TGTGCCAGCAGTTTGTTAGAGTATGGCTACACCTTC,TRBV28,TRBJ1-2,NA,few
CASSFFPGVNTEAFF,TGCGCCAGCAGCTTTTTCCCAGGGGTGAACACTGAAGCTTTCTTT,TRBV5-1,TRBJ1-1,NA,NA
CASSVRATQYF,TGTGCCAGCAGTGTTCGGGCAACCCAGTACTTC,TRBV12-3/TRBV12-4,TRBJ2-5,NA,NA
CAISDDRDGGNTIYF,TGTGCCATCAGCGATGACAGGGATGGTGGAAACACCATATATTTT,TRBV10-3,TRBJ1-3,TRBD1,many
CASSLPGTFYGYTF,TGTGCCAGCAGCCTTCCCGGGACATTTTATGGCTACACCTTC,TRBV5-5,TRBJ1-2,NA,NA
CSAVTGTGGRRQFF,TGCAGCGCTGTGACCGGGACAGGGGGCAGAAGGCAGTTCTTC,TRBV29-1,TRBJ2-1,TRBD1,NA
CSASTMTSGSTDTQYF,TGCAGTGCTAGCACGATGACTAGCGGGAGCACAGATACGCAGTATTTT,TRBV20-1,TRBJ2-3,TRBD2,NA
CGVIPGTANTEAFF,TGCGGCGTAATCCCCGGGACAGCGAACACTGAAGCTTTCTTT,TRBV29-1,TRBJ1-1,TRBD1,NA
CSVDWGVETQYF,TGCAGCGTTGATTGGGGGGTAGAGACCCAGTACTTC,TRBV29-1,TRBJ2-5,NA,many
CASSLGGAGVETQYF,TGTGCCAGCAGCTTAGGAGGAGCGGGAGTGGAGACCCAGTACTTC,TRBV7-2,TRBJ2-5,TRBD2,many
CASNVQAGINTGELFF,TGTGCCAGTAATGTACAAGCGGGGATAAACACCGGGGAGCTGTTTTTT,TRBV19,TRBJ2-2,TRBD2,many
CASSLYGSEAGELFF,TGTGCCAGCAGCTTATACGGGAGTGAGGCCGGGGAGCTGTTTTTT,TRBV7-3,TRBJ2-2,NA,NA
CASRTGAGGPSQETQYF,TGTGCCAGCAGGACAGGGGCCGGGGGCCCCTCCCAAGAGACCCAGTACTTC,TRBV2,TRBJ2-5,TRBD1,NA
CASSVGDRAANYGYTF,TGTGCCAGCAGCGTCGGTGACAGGGCCGCTAACTATGGCTACACCTTC,TRBV9,TRBJ1-2,TRBD1,many
CASSLSEGLNQPQHF,TGTGCCAGCAGTTTAAGCGAAGGGCTCAATCAGCCCCAGCATTTT,TRBV12-3/TRBV12-4,TRBJ1-5,NA,many
CASSYSVRASYGYTF,TGTGCCAGCAGTTACTCGGTTCGGGCTTCCTATGGCTACACCTTC,TRBV6-5,TRBJ1-2,NA,many
CAISGIHTEAFF,TGTGCCATCAGTGGGATCCACACTGAAGCTTTCTTT,TRBV10-3,TRBJ1-1,NA,NA
CSYSPQGTNGYTF,TGCAGTTACAGCCCACAGGGGACAAATGGCTACACCTTC,TRBV29-1,TRBJ1-2,TRBD1,NA
CASSLGLAGGRLQETQYF,TGTGCCAGCAGCTTAGGACTAGCGGGGGGCCGGCTCCAAGAGACCCAGTACTTC,TRBV7-2,TRBJ2-5,TRBD2,NA
CASSLLAETQYF,TGTGCCAGCAGCTTATTAGCGGAGACCCAGTACTTC,TRBV7-8,TRBJ2-5,NA,many
CASSDTTGDQPQHF,TGTGCCAGCAGTGACACCACAGGGGATCAGCCCCAGCATTTT,TRBV6-1,TRBJ1-5,TRBD1,many
CSVEKGGNEQYF,TGCAGCGTCGAAAAGGGTGGGAACGAGCAGTACTTC,TRBV29-1,TRBJ2-7,NA,NA
CASSGGDGYNTGELFF,TGTGCCAGCAGCGGAGGGGACGGCTATAATACCGGGGAGCTGTTTTTT,TRBV2,TRBJ2-2,NA,many
CASSDWETQYF,TGTGCCAGCAGTGATTGGGAGACCCAGTACTTC,TRBV2,TRBJ2-5,NA,many
CASSQGTAGAFYEQYF,TGTGCCAGCAGCCAAGGGACAGCGGGAGCGTTCTACGAGCAGTACTTC,TRBV4-2,TRBJ2-7,TRBD2,NA
CASSQDQAATGYTF,TGTGCCAGCAGCCAAGATCAGGCAGCCACTGGCTACACCTTC,TRBV4-2,TRBJ1-2,NA,many
CASSGGTGVYEQYF,TGCGCCAGCAGCGGGGGGACAGGGGTCTACGAGCAGTACTTC,TRBV5-1,TRBJ2-7,TRBD1,many
CASSLDGPVWNEQYF,TGTGCCAGCAGCTTAGATGGTCCGGTTTGGAACGAGCAGTACTTC,TRBV11-2,TRBJ2-7,NA,NA